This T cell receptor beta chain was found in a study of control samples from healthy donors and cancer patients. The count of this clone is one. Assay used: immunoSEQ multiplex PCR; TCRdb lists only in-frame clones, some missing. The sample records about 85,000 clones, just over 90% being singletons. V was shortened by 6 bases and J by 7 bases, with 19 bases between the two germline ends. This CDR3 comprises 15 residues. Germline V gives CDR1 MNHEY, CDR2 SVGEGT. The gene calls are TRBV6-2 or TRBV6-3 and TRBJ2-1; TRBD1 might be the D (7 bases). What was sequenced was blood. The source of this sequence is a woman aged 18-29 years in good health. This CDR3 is CASSLTAGGGNEQFF. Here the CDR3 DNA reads TGTGCCAGCAGCCTTACCGCAGGGGGAGGTAATGAGCAGTTCTTC.